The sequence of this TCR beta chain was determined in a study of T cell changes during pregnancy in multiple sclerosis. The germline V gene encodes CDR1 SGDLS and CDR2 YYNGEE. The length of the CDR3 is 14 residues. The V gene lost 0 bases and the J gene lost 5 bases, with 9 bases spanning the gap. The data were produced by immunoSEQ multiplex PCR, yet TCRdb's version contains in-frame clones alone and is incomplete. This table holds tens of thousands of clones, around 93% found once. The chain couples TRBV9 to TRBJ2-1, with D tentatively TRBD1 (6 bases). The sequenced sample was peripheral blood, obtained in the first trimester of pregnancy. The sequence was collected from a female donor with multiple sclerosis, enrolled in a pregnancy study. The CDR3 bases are TGTGCCAGCAGCGTAGAAGGACAGAACAATGAGCAGTTCTTC. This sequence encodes CASSVEGQNNEQFF.